A single sample gave rise to the 6 T cell receptor beta chains below, sequenced in a study of T cells after yellow fever vaccination. TCRdb used MiXCR to reprocess the 5' RACE reads, holding one entry per CDR3 protein. The repertoire has 340,000 or so distinct CDR3 sequences, under 15% of them found once; the top ten carry roughly 3.1%. The material was CD4+ T cells sorted from PBMCs, obtained 15 days after the yellow fever booster vaccination. The receptors here all came from a young man who received the YFV17D yellow fever vaccine.

This clonotype was found a few times. The chain uses TRBV19 and TRBJ2-7, with 10 bases lining up with TRBD2. Germline CDR1 is LNHDA and CDR2 is SQIVND (reference sequence). Germline trimming cut 5 bases from V and 0 bases from J; bases unmatched to any gene: 13. The CDR3 runs 18 residues. CDR3 DNA sequence: TGTGCCAGTAGTCGTGAACTAGCGGGGCCATCCAGCTCCTACGAGCAGTACTTC. Its protein is CASSRELAGPSSSYEQYF.

About this clonotype: The CDR3 ends on some other residue instead of the conserved phenylalanine or tryptophan, so this is likely a read error. The limits of the CDR3 on the DNA are not certain, so only TCRdb's listed CDR3 is given. The chain links TRBV5-5 to TRBJ2-7; the D segment call TRBD2 is taken from the table without a DNA check. The CDR3 numbers 12 amino acids, ends counted. Germline-derived CDR1 and CDR2 are SGHKS and YYEKEE (reference sequence). CDR3: CASSQNRMGGQL.

The V call is TRBV10-1, the J call TRBJ1-1, with D tentatively TRBD1 (6 bases). The CDR3 extends over 14 amino acids. Germline values: CDR1 WNHNN, CDR2 SYGVQD (reference sequence). The ends were cut back, 3 bases at V and 9 bases at J, with 17 bases in the middle. CDR3 in amino acids: CASSEDPRGGQAFF. Written as DNA, the CDR3 is TGCGCCAGCAGTGAAGACCCACGGGGGGGCCAAGCTTTCTTT.

V is TRBV21-1 and J is TRBJ2-7. TRBV21-1 is a recognized pseudogene. The CDR3 sequence is 16 residues long. The CDR3 DNA is TGTGCCAGCAGCAAAGCTGCCACCCTAAAACCCTACGAGCAGTACTTC. It encodes CASSKAATLKPYEQYF.

V gene TRBV2 combines with J gene TRBJ1-2; 8 bases fit TRBD1. The germline CDR1 and CDR2 sequences are SNHLY and FYNNEI. J gave up 4 bases and V 6 bases, and 4 bases lay outside the gene matches. The CDR3 extends over 13 amino acids. CDR3: CASSDRGPYGYTF. CDR3 DNA sequence: TGTGCCAGCAGCGACAGGGGTCCCTATGGCTACACCTTC.

This clonotype was detected only a few times. V gene TRBV5-1 combines with J gene TRBJ2-7; 12 bases are a match to TRBD1. The CDR3 is 14 amino acids. Germline V CDR1 and CDR2: SGHRS, YFSETQ. The V and J ends lost 3 bases and 5 bases, in that order; junction bases with no gene match: 3. CDR3 bases: TGCGCCAGCAGCTCGGGACAGGGGGCCGACGAGCAGTACGTC. Translated, it gives CASSSGQGADEQYV.